The clone carrying this T cell receptor (beta chain) was counted only a few times. The antigen remains unidentified. The study reverse transcribed the entire isolated RNA, so it sequenced expressed TCRB transcripts. Libraries were prepared by immunoSEQ multiplex PCR; TCRdb keeps only in-frame clonotypes and omits some of them. The data hold more than 250,000 clones, with roughly 20% observed a single time. This entry is derived from a study of beta chain features in type 1 diabetes. General study points: Type 1 diabetes patients had TCRB CDR3s that were shorter (moderately but significantly so) in all four CD4+ subsets.

The CDR3 extends over 13 amino acids. With 1 base removed from V and 8 bases from J, the gap between germline ends came to 9 bases. Germline values: CDR1 SGDLS, CDR2 YYNGEE. The source is a woman in her forties with type 1 diabetes. Sequencing input: naive CD4+ T cells from blood. The chain carries TRBV9 and TRBJ2-2; D not resolved. DNA of the CDR3: TGTGCCAGCAGCGTAATAGTTACGGGGGAGCTGTTTTTT. Translating gives CASSVIVTGELFF.